This T cell receptor (beta chain) stems from a study of blood T cell repertoires in COVID-19. Study-wide context: COVID-19 samples, acute and convalescent, were from the United States, Italy and Spain. The analysed material was cDNA or gDNA that came from T cells, B-cell-depleted T cells, or PBMCs.

Authors' analysis steps: Estimation of nucleated cell counts relied on the amplification of reference gene primers. The protocol was immunoSEQ multiplex PCR, while the TCRdb copy is restricted to in-frame clones and leaves out a portion. V, J and clone size reflect that table, while D and trimming were determined from the DNA. The sample carries 45,000 to 50,000 clones, about 83% recorded once. Germline CDR1 reads SGHVS; CDR2 reads FQNEAQ. J gave up 4 bases and V 5 bases, and 5 bases lay outside the gene matches. The CDR3 is 15 amino acids. The receptor's source is an elderly man in a cohort sampled during active COVID-19. The chain recombines TRBV7-8 with TRBJ2-6, with 7 bases lining up with TRBD1. Material: peripheral blood. Here the CDR3 reads CASSATGTGANVLTF. The CDR3 nucleotides read TGTGCCAGCAGCGCGACAGGGACCGGGGCCAACGTCCTGACTTTC.